Presented here are 13 T cell receptor beta chains from one specimen sequenced in a study of blood T cell repertoires in COVID-19. Only in-frame clones appear in the TCRdb table, and some are missing; sequencing was by immunoSEQ multiplex PCR. This sample has about 70,000 clones, with 60% to 80% found just once. Sequences were obtained from peripheral blood. The receptor set was obtained from a woman between 55 and 75 years old with acute or convalescent COVID-19.

The chain is built from TRBV4-1 and TRBJ1-2; TRBD1 might be the D (6 bases). The CDR3 has 15 amino acids. V lost 1 base to trimming and J lost 8 bases, with 17 bases between them. CDR1 is MGHRA, CDR2 YSYEKL, per germline. The CDR3 loop reads CASSQGRDRLWGYTF. CDR3 DNA: TGCGCCAGCAGCCAAGGACGCGACAGGTTATGGGGCTACACCTTC.

This chain connects TRBV5-1 to TRBJ1-1, with D perhaps matching TRBD1 (5 bases). V gave up 0 bases and J gave up 6 bases, with 12 bases separating them. This CDR3 spans 14 amino acids. Germline-derived CDR1 and CDR2 are SGHRS and YFSETQ. CDR3 nucleotides: TGCGCCAGCAGCTTGGAGTTCAGGGATTCTGAAGCTTTCTTT. It encodes CASSLEFRDSEAFF.

The chain carries TRBV7-3 and TRBJ2-6, with D perhaps TRBD2 (6 bases). This CDR3 is built from 16 residues. V was shortened by 5 bases and J by 1 base, with 12 bases between the two germline ends. Germline values: CDR1 SGHTA, CDR2 FQGTGA. CDR3 protein: CASSAAAGSGANVLTF. CDR3 nucleotide sequence: TGTGCCAGCAGCGCCGCCGCGGGGTCTGGGGCCAACGTCCTGACTTTC.

The J gene is TRBJ1-1, the V gene TRBV12-3 or TRBV12-4; D is unclear. Trimming left V 6 bases short and J 1 base short, with 9 bases between. This CDR3 comprises 13 residues. The CDR3, as DNA: TGTGCCAGCAGGCAACATGAGAACACTGAAGCTTTCTTT. Translating gives CASRQHENTEAFF.

V usage is TRBV18 and J usage is TRBJ2-5, with a weak D call TRBD2 (5 bases). Germline loops: CDR1 KGHSH, CDR2 LQKENI. The CDR3 extends over 14 amino acids. V was clipped by 0 bases and J by 7 bases, with 12 bases between them. In nucleotides, the CDR3 is TGTGCCAGCTCACCACCGAAGGGTCGGGGGACCCAGTACTTC. Amino acids: CASSPPKGRGTQYF.

The gene calls are TRBV10-2 and TRBJ2-7; D possibly corresponds to TRBD1 (5 bases). V was clipped by 5 bases and J by 4 bases, with 12 bases between them. CDR1 is WSHSY and CDR2 is SAAADI in the germline V gene. The CDR3 sequence is 13 residues long. This CDR3 is CASSPLTEYEQYF. The CDR3 DNA sequence: TGCGCCAGCAGTCCCTTGACAGAGTACGAGCAGTACTTC.

This clone came up a few times. The gene calls are TRBV10-3 and TRBJ2-7; 7 bases are a match to TRBD1. CDR3 length equals 15 residues. With 3 bases clipped from V and 3 bases from J, the junction kept 8 bases outside the gene matches. Germline values: CDR1 ENHRY, CDR2 SYGVKD. CDR3 loop: CAISDPGTEDYEQYF. CDR3 bases: TGTGCCATCAGTGATCCCGGGACAGAAGACTACGAGCAGTACTTC.

The V call is TRBV5-1, the J call TRBJ2-7; 9 positions match TRBD1. Germline V gives CDR1 SGHRS, CDR2 YFSETQ. This CDR3 is built from 14 residues. V lost 4 bases, J lost 5 bases, and 7 bases stayed unmatched. The CDR3 region has the DNA TGCGCCAGCAGCCCGGACAGGGGTGGCGACGAGCAGTACTTC. As protein: CASSPDRGGDEQYF.

The chain carries TRBV5-6 and TRBJ2-1, with D perhaps TRBD1 (5 bases). CDR1 and CDR2 (germline): SGHDT, YYEEEE. Trimming shortened V by 4 bases and J by 12 bases, and 11 bases separated the two germline ends. The CDR3 is made up of 11 amino acids. This CDR3 reads CASSRQNRQFF. DNA of the CDR3: TGTGCCAGCAGCCGACAGAACCGGCAGTTCTTC.

The chain uses TRBV27 and TRBJ1-1; D is uncertain. Germline values: CDR1 MNHEY, CDR2 SMNVEV (reference sequence). This CDR3 contains 14 residues. Trimming cost V 5 bases and J 2 bases, with 12 bases left between them. The CDR3 sequence: CASSQPGVNTEAFF. The CDR3 DNA is TGTGCCAGCAGTCAACCGGGAGTTAACACTGAAGCTTTCTTT.

V is TRBV21-1 and J is TRBJ2-1; TRBD1, the table's D call, lacks a check against the DNA. TRBV21-1 is annotated as a pseudogene. CDR3 size: 17 residues. This chain's CDR3 is CASSNGKAGNRGNEQFF. The CDR3 coding sequence is TGTGCCAGCAGCAACGGAAAGGCAGGGAACAGGGGCAATGAGCAGTTCTTC.

The chain links TRBV4-1 to TRBJ2-7; the D gene is possibly TRBD2 (6 bases). The germline V and J ends were trimmed by 6 bases and 3 bases, with 12 bases remaining between them. Germline lookup yields CDR1 MGHRA and CDR2 YSYEKL. The CDR3 consists of 13 residues. The CDR3 DNA reads as TGCGCCAGCAGTCCAGGGACTCTCTACGAGCAGTACTTC. Its protein product is CASSPGTLYEQYF.

The chain employs TRBV3-1 (or the pseudogene TRBV3-2) and TRBJ2-1; TRBD1 might be the D (6 bases). Germline assignment: CDR1 LGHDT and CDR2 YNNKEL (reference sequence). Trimming pared 2 bases from V and 1 base from J, leaving 15 bases between. The CDR3 extends over 17 amino acids. CDR3 sequence (DNA): TGTGCCAGCAGCCAATCTACAGGGTCCAGTTCCTACAATGAGCAGTTCTTC. Translation gives CASSQSTGSSSYNEQFF.